This T cell receptor beta chain originates from a study of blood T cell repertoires in COVID-19. TCRdb's table, derived via immunoSEQ multiplex PCR, lists solely in-frame clones and lacks some. In the table there are over 150,000 clones, 70% to 85% of which are singletons. This CDR3 region has 14 residues. From germline, CDR1 is MGHRA and CDR2 YSYEKL. Trimming took off 0 bases at V and 5 bases at J, with 11 bases between the two ends. Material for sequencing was peripheral blood. The receptor's source is a human donor in a cohort sampled during active COVID-19. The rearrangement uses TRBV4-1 and TRBJ2-7, with D perhaps TRBD1 (5 bases). The CDR3 spells CASSQDGREDEQYF. The CDR3 nucleotides read TGCGCCAGCAGCCAAGATGGCAGGGAAGACGAGCAGTACTTC.